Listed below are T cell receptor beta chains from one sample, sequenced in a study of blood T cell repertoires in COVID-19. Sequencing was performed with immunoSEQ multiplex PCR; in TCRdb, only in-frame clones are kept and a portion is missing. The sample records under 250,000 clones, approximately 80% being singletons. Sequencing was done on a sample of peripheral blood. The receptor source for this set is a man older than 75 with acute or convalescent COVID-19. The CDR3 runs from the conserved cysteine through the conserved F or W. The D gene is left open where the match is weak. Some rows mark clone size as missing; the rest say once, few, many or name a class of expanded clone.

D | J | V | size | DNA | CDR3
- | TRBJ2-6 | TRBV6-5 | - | TGTGCCAGCTGCGAATCATCCGGGGCCAACGTCCTGACTTTC | CASCESSGANVLTF
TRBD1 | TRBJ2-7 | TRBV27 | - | TGTGCCAGCAGTTTACTCGGGACAGGGGCGGCCTACGAGCAGTACTTC | CASSLLGTGAAYEQYF
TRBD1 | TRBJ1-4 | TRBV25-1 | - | TGTGCCAGCAGTGAAGCCGGGGACAGGAGAAATGAAAAACTGTTTTTT | CASSEAGDRRNEKLFF
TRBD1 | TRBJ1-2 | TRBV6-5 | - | TGTGCCAGCAGTTACTCGAGGACAGGGGGGGACGGCTACACCTTC | CASSYSRTGGDGYTF
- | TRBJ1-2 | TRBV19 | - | TGTGCCAGCCGGCGGATCTATGGCTACACCTTC | CASRRIYGYTF
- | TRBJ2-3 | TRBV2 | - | TGTGCCAGCACTCCCTTTCGCGGGGATACGCAGTATTTT | CASTPFRGDTQYF
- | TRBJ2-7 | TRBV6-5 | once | TGTGCCAGCAGCGACAGGAGGAGCTCCTACGAGCAGTACTTC | CASSDRRSSYEQYF
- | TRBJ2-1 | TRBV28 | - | TGTGCCAGCAGTTTATTGGGGGGTGAGCAGTTCTTC | CASSLLGGEQFF
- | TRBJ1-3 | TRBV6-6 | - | TGTGCCAGCAGTTACTCGGACACGAGAACTGGAAACACCATATATTTT | CASSYSDTRTGNTIYF
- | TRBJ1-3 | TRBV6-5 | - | TGTGCCAGCAGTTACGGGTCAGGCGGAAACACCATATATTTT | CASSYGSGGNTIYF
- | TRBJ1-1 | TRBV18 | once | TGTGCCAGCTCACCACCGGGCAGGGCGAACACTGAAGCTTTCTTT | CASSPPGRANTEAFF
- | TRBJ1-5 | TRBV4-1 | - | TGCGCCAGCAGCCACCTAACCGGAGGGAATCAGCCCCAGCATTTT | CASSHLTGGNQPQHF
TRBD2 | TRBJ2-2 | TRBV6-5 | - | TGTGCCAGCACCCCCCCGGGGGGTGCGTCCGGGGAGCTGTTTTTT | CASTPPGGASGELFF
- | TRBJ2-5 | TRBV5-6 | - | TGTGCCAGCAGCCCATTTCGGGAGACCCAGTACTTC | CASSPFRETQYF
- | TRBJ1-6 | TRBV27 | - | TGTGCCAGCAGTTTATCTATGCAGGCCCTACCCCTCCACTTT | CASSLSMQALPLHF
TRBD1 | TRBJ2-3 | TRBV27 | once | TGTGCCAGCAGTTCATACAGGGGGCTCACAGATACGCAGTATTTT | CASSSYRGLTDTQYF
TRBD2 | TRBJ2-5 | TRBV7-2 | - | TGTGCCAGCAGCTCATCTAGCGGGAGCGGGGAGACCCAGTACTTC | CASSSSSGSGETQYF
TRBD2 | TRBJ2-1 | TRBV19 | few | TGTGCCAGTAGTATCCCGAGACTAGCGGGGGGGGTCAATGAGCAGTTCTTC | CASSIPRLAGGVNEQFF
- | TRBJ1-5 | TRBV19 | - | TGTGCCAGTAGTATCCCCAGGGCAGGCAATCAGCCCCAGCATTTT | CASSIPRAGNQPQHF
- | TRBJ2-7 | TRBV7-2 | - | TGTGCCAGCAGTCGAGGGGGAACCCTCTCCTACGAGCAGTACTTC | CASSRGGTLSYEQYF
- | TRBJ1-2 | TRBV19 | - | TGTGCCAGTAGTATGCAGGACTATGGCTACACCTTC | CASSMQDYGYTF
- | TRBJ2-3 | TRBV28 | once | TGTGCCAGCAGTTATTCAGGGTTGGGGCTAACAGATACGCAGTATTTT | CASSYSGLGLTDTQYF
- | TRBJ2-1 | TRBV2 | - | TGTGCCAGCAGCTTTGGGTGGCGGTTCGGGCAGTTCTTC | CASSFGWRFGQFF
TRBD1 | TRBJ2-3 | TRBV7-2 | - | TGTGCCAGCAGCTTATACGGCGCAGGGGGCTTCGGGGTTACGCAGTATTTT | CASSLYGAGGFGVTQYF
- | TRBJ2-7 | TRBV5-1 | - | TGCGCCAGCAGCCCGACAAATTCCTACGAGCAGTACTTC | CASSPTNSYEQYF
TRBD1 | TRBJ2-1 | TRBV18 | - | TGTGCCAGCTCACCACTGACAGGGGGGAATGAGCAGTTCTTC | CASSPLTGGNEQFF
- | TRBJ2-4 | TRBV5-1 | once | TGCGCCAGCAGCTCCCCCGCGGCAGGGTGGGTCAAAAACATTCAGTACTTC | CASSSPAAGWVKNIQYF
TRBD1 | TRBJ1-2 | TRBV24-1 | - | TGTGCCACCAGTGATAGAAGGGGGCGCGACTATGGCTACACCTTC | CATSDRRGRDYGYTF
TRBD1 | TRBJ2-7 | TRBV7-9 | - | TGTGCCAGCAGCTTAGGATGGGACAGGGCCGAGCAGTACTTC | CASSLGWDRAEQYF
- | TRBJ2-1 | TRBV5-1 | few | TGCGCCAGCAGCCTTCCGGGTCCCCTGGACAATGAGCAGTTCTTC | CASSLPGPLDNEQFF
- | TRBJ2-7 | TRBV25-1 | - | TGTGCCAGCAGTGAATTCAACTTCGACAATTACGAGCAGTACTTC | CASSEFNFDNYEQYF
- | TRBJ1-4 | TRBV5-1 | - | TGCGCCAGCAGCTCCCTCCTTTCCAGGGAAAAACTGTTTTTT | CASSSLLSREKLFF
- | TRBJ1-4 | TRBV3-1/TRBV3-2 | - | TGTGCCAGCAGCCGAGGACAGAATAATGAAAAACTGTTTTTT | CASSRGQNNEKLFF
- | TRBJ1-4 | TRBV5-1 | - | TGCGCCAGCAGCTATGGACAGCCTAATGAAAAACTGTTTTTT | CASSYGQPNEKLFF
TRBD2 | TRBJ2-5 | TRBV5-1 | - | TGCGCCAGCAGCTTGGCCCCGCTCCGCGGGAGGGCCCAAGGAGAGACCCAGTACTTC | CASSLAPLRGRAQGETQYF
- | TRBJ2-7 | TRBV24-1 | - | TGTGCCACCAGTGATTCCCGGACGGGGTCCTACGAGCAGTACTTC | CATSDSRTGSYEQYF
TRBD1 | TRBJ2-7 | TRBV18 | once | TGTGCCAGCTCACCACGACAGGGCACAGGAGACGAGCAGTACTTC | CASSPRQGTGDEQYF
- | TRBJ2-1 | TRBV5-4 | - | TGTGCCAGCAGCTCCCCTACTAGTGATGAGCAGTTCTTC | CASSSPTSDEQFF
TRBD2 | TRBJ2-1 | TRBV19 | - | TGTGCCAGTAGTTGGGGGGGAGCAAGCGGGAGTGAGAATGAGCAGTTCTTC | CASSWGGASGSENEQFF
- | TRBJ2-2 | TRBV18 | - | TGTGCCAGCTCAGAAGATCAGGACGGGGAGCTGTTTTTT | CASSEDQDGELFF